These 32 T cell receptor beta chains share one sample of origin, sequenced in a study of OX40 agonist ivuxolimab in advanced cancers. Data came from immunoSEQ multiplex PCR; TCRdb stores just in-frame clones and leaves some out. The table shows tens of thousands of clones, with more than 85% occurring only once. Sample: CD4+ or CD8+ T cells sorted from blood, taken in a trial of the OX40 agonist ivuxolimab. These TCRs come from an adult with an advanced solid tumor such as melanoma, head and neck, liver or kidney cancer.

The V gene is TRBV4-1, the J gene TRBJ2-5; 8 nucleotides align to TRBD2. Germline CDR1 and CDR2: MGHRA and YSYEKL. V shed 10 bases, J shed 3 bases, and the junction held 10 bases outside the gene matches. The CDR3 covers 14 residues. DNA for the CDR3: TGCGCCACCAAGCGGGGGCGGTTAGAAGAGACCCAGTACTTC. This codes for CATKRGRLEETQYF.

The gene calls are TRBV28 and TRBJ2-5; 8 positions agree with TRBD2. V lost 6 bases to trimming and J lost 5 bases; unmatched junction nucleotides: 11. CDR1 MDHEN and CDR2 SYDVKM come from the germline V gene. The CDR3 sequence is 15 residues long. CDR3 sequence (DNA): TGTGCCAGCAGCTCCGTGGGCGGGAGGTTGGAGACCCAGTACTTC. Residues: CASSSVGGRLETQYF.

This chain connects TRBV30 to TRBJ2-4; D uncertain. CDR1 is GTSNPN and CDR2 is SVGIG in the germline V gene (reference sequence). Deletions cut 3 bases from V and 0 bases from J, with 15 bases between. This CDR3 is 16 amino acids long. CDR3 residues: CAWSPVAIIAKNIQYF. Written as DNA, the CDR3 is TGTGCCTGGAGCCCGGTGGCCATAATAGCCAAAAACATTCAGTACTTC.

The gene calls are TRBV5-6 and TRBJ1-5; perhaps TRBD1 as D (5 bases). The germline gives CDR1 SGHDT, CDR2 YYEEEE. V dropped 1 base and J dropped 2 bases, with 13 bases sitting between them. The CDR3 runs 16 residues. In DNA form, the CDR3 reads TGTGCCAGCAGCTTGTTACAGGTATCGGGCAATCAGCCCCAGCATTTT. Encoded protein: CASSLLQVSGNQPQHF.

This clone was seen once. This rearrangement joins TRBV7-2 to TRBJ1-5, with a possible D match to TRBD1 (6 bases). The CDR3 consists of 16 residues. Germline lookup yields CDR1 SGHTA and CDR2 FQGNSA. V lost 5 bases and J lost 2, with 16 bases in between. In DNA form, the CDR3 reads TGTGCCAGCAGCCCATCAACAGGGAATGGCAATCAGCCCCAGCATTTT. This codes for CASSPSTGNGNQPQHF.

The rearrangement uses TRBV19 and TRBJ1-3; D ambiguous. The germline V gene has CDR1 LNHDA and CDR2 SQIVND (reference sequence). This CDR3 spans 17 amino acids. V was clipped by 6 bases and J by 6 bases, with 24 bases between them. CDR3 residues: CASSTSLGVGRLNTIYF. For the CDR3, the DNA is TGTGCCAGTAGCACTTCGTTGGGTGTCGGCCGGTTAAACACCATATATTTT.

The CDR3 DNA sequence: TGCGCCAGCAGCTTGAATCTCGGCCCAACTAGGGCGACTGAAGCTTTCTTT. Its protein product is CASSLNLGPTRATEAFF. This chain uses TRBV5-1 with TRBJ1-1; D is unclear. In germline, CDR1 is SGHRS, CDR2 YFSETQ. The CDR3 totals 17 residues. With 1 base removed from V and 5 bases from J, the gap between germline ends came to 21 bases.

The chain combines TRBV2 with TRBJ2-7, with D perhaps TRBD1 (6 bases). Germline-derived CDR1 and CDR2 are SNHLY and FYNNEI. Trimming left V 5 bases short and J 4 bases short, with 12 bases between. The CDR3 loop spans 13 amino acids. CDR3 loop: CASSLQGLYEQYF. CDR3 in DNA: TGTGCCAGCAGTTTACAGGGTTTATACGAGCAGTACTTC. Looking up the rest from reference TRBV2 and TRBJ2-7 gives the full variable domain: EPEVTQTPSHQVTQMGQEVILRCVPISNHLYFYWYRQILGQKVEFLVSFYNNEISEKSEIFDDQFSVERPDGSNFTLKIRSTKLEDSAMYFCASSLQGLYEQYFGPGTRLTVT.

This clone was detected once. The chain carries TRBV5-6 and TRBJ2-1; 9 nucleotides match TRBD2. After removal of 0 bases from V and 6 bases from J, the junction contained 4 bases not matched to a gene. Germline CDR1 reads SGHDT; CDR2 reads YYEEEE. CDR3 length equals 15 residues. The DNA for the CDR3 is TGTGCCAGCAGCTTGGGTAGCGGGAGTGCCAATGAGCAGTTCTTC. This translates into CASSLGSGSANEQFF.

The gene calls are TRBV10-3 and TRBJ1-2; 7 nucleotides align to TRBD1. Germline CDR1 and CDR2: ENHRY and SYGVKD. This CDR3 is 13 amino acids long. V was clipped by 2 bases and J by 3 bases; unmatched bases: 0. CDR3 residues: CAISEQGDYGYTF. CDR3 sequence (DNA): TGTGCCATCAGTGAGCAGGGGGACTATGGCTACACCTTC.

The V call is TRBV7-2, the J call TRBJ1-3; the D gene is possibly TRBD1 (5 bases). V was pared by 5 bases and J by 0 bases, with 14 bases between. The germline gives CDR1 SGHTA, CDR2 FQGNSA. The CDR3 is 16 residues long. CDR3 in amino acids: CASSPQPGGSGNTIYF. The CDR3 DNA sequence: TGTGCCAGCAGCCCCCAACCGGGGGGCTCTGGAAACACCATATATTTT.

This sequence joins TRBV23-1 and TRBJ2-7; 12 nucleotides line up with TRBD2. TRBV23-1 is noted as an ORF with a role that remains uncertain. V shed 0 bases and J 7 bases; nucleotides not matched to a gene: 7. The CDR3 has 16 amino acids. The CDR3 DNA reads TGCGCCAGCAGTCAATCGGCTAGCGGGAGGGCTGGAGAGCAGTACTTC. Translated, it gives CASSQSASGRAGEQYF.

The gene calls are TRBV7-2 and TRBJ2-1, with 9 bases matching TRBD2. This CDR3 is 15 amino acids long. Germline CDR1 SGHTA, CDR2 FQGNSA. After removal of 6 bases from V and 4 bases from J, the junction contained 7 bases not matched to a gene. The chain's CDR3 is CASRTGLARYNEQFF. The CDR3 DNA reads TGTGCCAGCAGAACTGGACTAGCGCGGTACAATGAGCAGTTCTTC.

This sequence joins TRBV28 and TRBJ2-7; 16 bases are a match to TRBD2. Germline V CDR1 and CDR2: MDHEN, SYDVKM. The CDR3 consists of 16 residues. Unmatched junction bases numbered 7, after V lost 4 bases and J lost 7 bases. CDR3: CASSSYGTSGRGEQYF. The CDR3 DNA is TGTGCCAGCAGTTCCTACGGGACTAGCGGGAGGGGTGAGCAGTACTTC.

V is TRBV7-3 and J is TRBJ2-4, with D tentatively TRBD2 (5 bases). Germline V gene data show CDR1 as SGHTA and CDR2 as FQGTGA. CDR3 size: 15 residues. The V end was cut by 1 base, the J end by 1 base, with 8 bases between. CDR3 protein: CASSLNGEAKNIQYF. The CDR3 region has the DNA TGTGCCAGCAGCTTAAACGGGGAGGCCAAAAACATTCAGTACTTC.

The genes are TRBV11-2 and TRBJ2-1; 9 bases map to TRBD2. Germline V lookup: CDR1 SGHAT, CDR2 FQNNGV. The CDR3 covers 15 residues. V lost 5 bases to trimming and J lost 10 bases; unmatched junction nucleotides: 12. CDR3 region: CASSRTPLAGREQFF. Written as DNA, the CDR3 is TGTGCCAGCAGCCGAACACCTCTAGCGGGACGGGAGCAGTTCTTC.

The genes are TRBV6-5 and TRBJ1-2; maybe TRBD1 (6 bases). The CDR3 extends over 13 amino acids. From germline, CDR1 is MNHEY and CDR2 SVGAGI. V lost 5 bases and J lost 4, with 11 bases in between. CDR3 sequence: CASSRPGVYGYTF. CDR3 bases: TGTGCCAGCAGTAGACCAGGGGTCTATGGCTACACCTTC.

CDR3 DNA sequence: TGTGCCAGCAGTTTAGAGAGCTCCTATAATTCACCCCTCCACTTT. This translates into CASSLESSYNSPLHF. The chain links TRBV27 to TRBJ1-6; D not certain. V was shortened by 2 bases and J by 0 bases, with 5 bases between the two germline ends. CDR3 size: 15 residues. Germline V CDR1 and CDR2: MNHEY, SMNVEV (reference sequence).

The chain joins TRBV6-5 to TRBJ1-5, with D possibly being TRBD1 (5 bases). The CDR3 consists of 13 residues. Germline-derived CDR1 and CDR2 are MNHEY and SVGAGI. Trimming cost V 2 bases and J 6 bases, with 8 bases left between them. DNA for the CDR3: TGTGCCAGCAGTTACGCAGGGACTCAGCCCCAGCATTTT. It translates to CASSYAGTQPQHF.

This sequence joins TRBV11-2 and TRBJ2-5, with TRBD2 identical over 13 bases. The CDR3 is made up of 16 amino acids. CDR1 and CDR2 from the germline V gene are SGHAT and FQNNGV. V shed 2 bases and J 2 bases; nucleotides not matched to a gene: 2. The CDR3 DNA sequence: TGTGCCAGCAGCTTATGGACTAGCGGGAGTCAAGAGACCCAGTACTTC. Protein product: CASSLWTSGSQETQYF.

This clone was detected once. The chain recombines TRBV6-1 with TRBJ2-2; D gene ambiguous. The CDR3 is 15 amino acids. Trimming stripped 4 bases from V and 6 bases from J, with 15 bases between. The germline V gene has CDR1 MNHNS and CDR2 SASEGT. CDR3 in amino acids: CASSADPNGAGELFF. CDR3 nucleotide sequence: TGTGCCAGCAGTGCCGACCCTAATGGAGCCGGGGAGCTGTTTTTT.

CDR3 in DNA: TGCAGCGTAGGAGTTCAAGAGACCCAGTACTTC. It translates to CSVGVQETQYF. V usage is TRBV29-1 and J usage is TRBJ2-5; D remains ambiguous. V was pared by 6 bases and J by 2 bases, with 7 bases between. The germline V gene encodes CDR1 SQVTM and CDR2 ANQGSEA. The CDR3 runs to 11 residues.

The rearrangement links TRBV28 to TRBJ1-3; possible D gene TRBD1, 6 bases. Trimming took off 8 bases at V and 7 bases at J, with 12 bases between the two ends. CDR1 MDHEN and CDR2 SYDVKM come from the germline V gene. The CDR3 runs 12 residues. In DNA form, the CDR3 reads TGTGCCAGCGCCGGGACACTTAACACCATATATTTT. Protein: CASAGTLNTIYF. Looking up the rest from reference TRBV28 and TRBJ1-3 gives the full variable domain: DVKVTQSSRYLVKRTGEKVFLECVQDMDHENMFWYRQDPGLGLRLIYFSYDVKMKEKGDIPEGYSVSREKKERFSLILESASTNQTSMYLCASAGTLNTIYFGEGSWLTVV.

The chain links TRBV28 to TRBJ1-4; 8 nucleotides match TRBD1. Germline V gene lookup returns CDR1 MDHEN and CDR2 SYDVKM. CDR3 length: 15 residues. J gave up 7 bases and V 6 bases, and 10 bases lay outside the gene matches. Here the CDR3 reads CASSVPGTGGEKLFF. The CDR3 region has the DNA TGTGCCAGCAGCGTACCGGGTACAGGGGGTGAAAAACTGTTTTTT.

V is TRBV7-2 and J is TRBJ2-4; the match to TRBD2 covers 9 bases. Trimming at V came to 1 base and at J to 8 bases, leaving 6 bases not matched to a gene. Germline CDR1 and CDR2: SGHTA and FQGNSA. The CDR3 spans 15 residues. The CDR3 loop reads CASSLGFLAGYIQYF. CDR3 coding DNA: TGTGCCAGCAGCTTAGGGTTTCTAGCGGGATACATTCAGTACTTC. The full variable domain, rest sourced from reference TRBV7-2 and TRBJ2-4, is GAGVSQSPSNKVTEKGKDVELRCDPISGHTALYWYRQSLGQGLEFLIYFQGNSAPDKSGLPSDRFSAERTGGSVSTLTIQRTQQEDSAVYLCASSLGFLAGYIQYFGAGTRLSVL.

The chain combines TRBV25-1 with TRBJ2-2; 10 bases are shared with TRBD2. V was clipped by 1 base and J by 7 bases; unmatched bases: 9. CDR1 is MGHDK and CDR2 is SYGVNS in the germline V gene. There are 17 residues in the CDR3. CDR3 in amino acids: CASSESASGSLGGELFF. CDR3 nucleotide sequence: TGTGCCAGCAGTGAATCAGCTAGCGGGAGTTTGGGCGGGGAGCTGTTTTTT.

V usage is TRBV28 and J usage is TRBJ1-2; TRBD1 matches at 9 bases. The CDR3 consists of 15 residues. Germline loops: CDR1 MDHEN, CDR2 SYDVKM. The junction had 6 bases not matched to a gene; V was cut back by 4 bases and J by 3 bases. Here the CDR3 reads CASSSTGGADYGYTF. The CDR3 bases are TGTGCCAGCAGTTCAACAGGGGGCGCGGACTATGGCTACACCTTC.

The chain employs TRBV19 and TRBJ2-5; D is undetermined. Germline-derived CDR1 and CDR2 are LNHDA and SQIVND (reference sequence). The V end was cut by 10 bases, the J end by 6 bases, with 18 bases between. The CDR3 spans 13 residues. The CDR3 DNA sequence: TGTGCCACCTCCGGGCAGGCCAGCCAGACCCAGTACTTC. Translation gives CATSGQASQTQYF. The whole variable domain, filled in from reference TRBV19 and TRBJ2-5, reads DGGITQSPKYLFRKEGQNVTLSCEQNLNHDAMYWYRQDPGQGLRLIYYSQIVNDFQKGDIAEGYSVSREKKESFPLTVTSAQKNPTAFYLCATSGQASQTQYFGPGTRLLVL.

The chain employs TRBV5-4 and TRBJ1-6, with 8 bases identical to TRBD1. Germline-derived CDR1 and CDR2 are SGHNT and YYREEE (reference sequence). V shed 4 bases and J 8 bases; nucleotides not matched to a gene: 8. This CDR3 region has 15 residues. This CDR3 is CASSPGGSGDSPLHF. DNA of the CDR3: TGTGCCAGCAGCCCAGGGGGCTCCGGGGATTCACCCCTCCACTTT.

This clone was detected a few times. CDR3 bases: TGCGCCAGCAGCCCCGAGGGGGGGACCTACGAGCAGTACTTC. Translated, it gives CASSPEGGTYEQYF. This sequence joins TRBV5-1 and TRBJ2-7, with D perhaps matching TRBD2 (7 bases). Trimming pared 4 bases from V and 2 bases from J, leaving 13 bases between. The CDR3 runs to 14 residues. The germline CDR1 and CDR2 sequences are SGHRS and YFSETQ.

The CDR3 loop reads CASHGQGGTGELFF. The CDR3 DNA reads as TGCGCCAGTCATGGACAGGGAGGAACCGGGGAGCTGTTTTTT. The rearrangement uses TRBV5-1 and TRBJ2-2; TRBD1 aligns across 8 bases. The V segment lost 8 bases and the J segment 5 bases; nucleotides outside the gene matches: 8. The CDR3 sequence is 14 residues long. Germline V lookup: CDR1 SGHRS, CDR2 YFSETQ.

The gene calls are TRBV6-1 and TRBJ2-5, with 8 bases matching TRBD1. Germline V gene lookup returns CDR1 MNHNS and CDR2 SASEGT. The J segment lost 5 bases and the V segment lost 4 bases, leaving 9 bases of the junction unmatched. The CDR3 sequence is 15 residues long. The CDR3 bases are TGTGCCAGCAGTGTGGGTACAGGGGGTTATGAGACCCAGTACTTC. This encodes CASSVGTGGYETQYF.